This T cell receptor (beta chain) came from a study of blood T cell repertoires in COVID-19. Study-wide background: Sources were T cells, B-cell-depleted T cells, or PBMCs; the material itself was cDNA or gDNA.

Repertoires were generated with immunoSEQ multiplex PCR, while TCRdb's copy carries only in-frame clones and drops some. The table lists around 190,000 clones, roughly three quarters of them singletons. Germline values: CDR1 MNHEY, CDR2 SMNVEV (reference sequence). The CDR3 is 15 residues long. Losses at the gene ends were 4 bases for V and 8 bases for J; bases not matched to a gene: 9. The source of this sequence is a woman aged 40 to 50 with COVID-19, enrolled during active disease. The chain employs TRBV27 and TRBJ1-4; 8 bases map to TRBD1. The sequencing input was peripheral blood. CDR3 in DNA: TGTGCCAGCAGTTCCAAGGACAGGGTACGAGAAAAACTGTTTTTT. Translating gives CASSSKDRVREKLFF.